This T cell receptor beta chain originates from a study of T cell changes during pregnancy in multiple sclerosis. Trimming at V came to 6 bases and at J to 4 bases, leaving 9 bases not matched to a gene. Germline V gene lookup returns CDR1 SEHNR and CDR2 FQNEAQ (reference sequence). This CDR3 spans 15 amino acids. The table came from immunoSEQ multiplex PCR; TCRdb's copy has only in-frame clones and leaves some out. Of 40,000 to 50,000 clones in the sample, about 94% are singletons; the top ten hold about 8%. Material: CD8+ T cells from peripheral blood mononuclear cells, obtained in the third trimester of pregnancy. This sequence joins TRBV7-9 and TRBJ2-7; 10 nucleotides agree with TRBD1. The receptor was isolated from a female donor with multiple sclerosis, enrolled in a pregnancy study. CDR3 amino acids: CASRPGGTGEYEQYF. The CDR3 nucleotides read TGTGCCAGCAGACCAGGCGGGACAGGGGAGTACGAGCAGTACTTC.